A single T cell receptor beta chain is shown here with its context. Its antigen is as yet unknown. This record comes from a study of shared clonotypes between healthy human individuals. The assay ran at deep level. The sorted-subset replicate PCRs were given about 210 ng DNA, which is 27,000 or so T cell genomes. Clones were read by immunoSEQ multiplex PCR, and TCRdb kept only the in-frame ones, dropping some. The sample yields about 2 million clones, around 95% seen once. Germline CDR1 and CDR2: KGHSH and LQKENI. The V gene end was trimmed by 4 bases and the J gene end by 3 bases; junction bases not matched to a gene: 6. The CDR3 sequence is 16 residues long. General study findings and limits: Memory subsets generally showed lower estimated richness than naive subsets. Some clonotypes were shared by all four sorted-subset donors, while others were not shared. The non-shared ones had lower generation probabilities than the shared ones.

Material: naive CD4+ T cells sorted from blood. Subset here: CD45RA+ positively selected. The TCR comes from a man younger than 35 in good health. The chain couples TRBV18 to TRBJ1-6; 7 bases fit TRBD1. CDR3 sequence (DNA): TGTGCCAGCTCACTTATAGGACAGGTCTATAATTCACCCCTCCACTTT. It codes for CASSLIGQVYNSPLHF.